This is a list of T cell receptor beta chains from one sample in a study of radiation and T cells in renal cell carcinoma. Sequencing used immunoSEQ multiplex PCR; TCRdb keeps in-frame clones, though not all of them. The profile shows around 140,000 clones, about 87% of them singletons. Specimen: blood, collected from a patient whose treatment included radiotherapy and nephrectomy. These receptors originate from a woman in her sixties or seventies with renal cell carcinoma. Each CDR3 is given with its conserved first and last residue. The D gene is left open where the match is weak. Rows give clone size only sometimes, using once, few, many, or a class for an expanded clone.

V gene	D gene	J gene	clone size	CDR3 DNA	CDR3 protein
TRBV28	TRBD1	TRBJ1-6	NA	TGTGCCAGCAGTCCAGGCGACAGGGATTTTTCACCCCTCCACTTT	CASSPGDRDFSPLHF
TRBV9	TRBD2	TRBJ2-3	NA	TGTGCCAGCAGCGTAGGGCCTAGCGGGGGGACAGATACGCAGTATTTT	CASSVGPSGGTDTQYF
TRBV19	NA	TRBJ2-1	NA	TGTGCCACCAGGGGTATCAGTACCATCTCCTACAATGAGCAGTTCTTC	CATRGISTISYNEQFF
TRBV10-3	NA	TRBJ2-2	NA	TGTGCCATCGGGTGGGCCGGCACCGGGGAGCTGTTTTTT	CAIGWAGTGELFF
TRBV27	TRBD1	TRBJ2-7	NA	TGTGCCAGCAGTTTATCAAGGGGGCTCGAGCAGTACTTC	CASSLSRGLEQYF
TRBV6-5	TRBD1	TRBJ1-3	NA	TGTGCCAGCAGCCGGACAGGCATCTCTGGAAACACCATATATTTT	CASSRTGISGNTIYF
TRBV2	NA	TRBJ2-7	NA	TGTGCCAGCAGTGAGAGGCAGGGCGCAGCCTACGAGCAGTACTTC	CASSERQGAAYEQYF
TRBV5-1	NA	TRBJ2-5	NA	TGCGCCAGCAGCTTAGGGCCGACCCAAGAGACCCAGTACTTC	CASSLGPTQETQYF
TRBV7-2	NA	TRBJ1-2	once	TGTGCCAGCAGCTTAGAGGGAGGGAGAGACTATGGCTACACCTTC	CASSLEGGRDYGYTF
TRBV18	NA	TRBJ2-5	NA	TGTGCCAGCTCGCTCAGTACGTCCGGAGAGACCCAGTACTTC	CASSLSTSGETQYF
TRBV11-2	TRBD1	TRBJ1-6	few	TGTGCCAGCAGCTCCCACGATCAGGGGGGCTCTAGTTCACCCCTCCACTTT	CASSSHDQGGSSSPLHF
TRBV14	NA	TRBJ1-1	NA	TGTGCCAGCAGCCAAGGGGGAAACACTGAAGCTTTCTTT	CASSQGGNTEAFF
TRBV30	NA	TRBJ2-1	NA	TGTGCCTGGAGTGTATCGGCGGCCAGGCGCGGGTTGGGGCAGTTCTTC	CAWSVSAARRGLGQFF
TRBV29-1	NA	TRBJ2-3	NA	TGCAGCGCCATGGGGCGAAACGGTCCCGGGGATACGCAGTATTTT	CSAMGRNGPGDTQYF
TRBV28	NA	TRBJ2-5	NA	TGTGCCAGCAACTTTAGGGGGGAGACCCAGTACTTC	CASNFRGETQYF
TRBV19	NA	TRBJ2-2	NA	TGTGCCAGTAACACTGGGGGGACAGCTACTAACACCGGGGAGCTGTTTTTT	CASNTGGTATNTGELFF
TRBV6-1	NA	TRBJ1-2	NA	TGTGCCAGCCGTCCGGGGGCAGGGGCACAAGGCTACACCTTC	CASRPGAGAQGYTF
TRBV7-2	NA	TRBJ1-2	NA	TGTGCCAGCAGCTTCCACGGTATTAACTATGGCTACACCTTC	CASSFHGINYGYTF
TRBV7-2	NA	TRBJ1-2	NA	TGTGCCAGCAGCTTAGAACAAAACTATGGCTACACCTTC	CASSLEQNYGYTF
TRBV5-1	TRBD1	TRBJ1-2	NA	TGCGCCAGCAGCTTGGGACAGGGCGCCTATGGCTACACCTTC	CASSLGQGAYGYTF
TRBV2	NA	TRBJ2-7	NA	TGTGCCAGCAGTGGGGCCAGGGGGGCCTACGAGCAGTACTTC	CASSGARGAYEQYF
TRBV7-9	NA	TRBJ2-5	NA	TGTGCCAGCAGCTTAGGCACTCAAGAGACCCAGTACTTC	CASSLGTQETQYF
TRBV6-1	NA	TRBJ2-6	NA	TGTGCCAGCAGTCTTAGGAGCTCTGGGGCCAACGTCCTGACTTTC	CASSLRSSGANVLTF
TRBV18	TRBD1	TRBJ1-1	few	TGTGCCAGCTCACCAATGGACAGGGCTTCTGAAGCTTTCTTT	CASSPMDRASEAFF
TRBV7-9	NA	TRBJ1-1	NA	TGTGCCAGCAGCTTCTCCCGGGCCCGTTCGAACACTGAAGCTTTCTTT	CASSFSRARSNTEAFF
TRBV7-2	NA	TRBJ2-6	NA	TGTGCCAGCAGCAACTACGGCTCTGGGGCCAACGTCCTGACTTTC	CASSNYGSGANVLTF
TRBV5-1	NA	TRBJ2-3	NA	TGCGCCAGCATGGTAGGGAGCACAGATACGCAGTATTTT	CASMVGSTDTQYF
TRBV6-5	NA	TRBJ1-1	NA	TGTGCCAGCAGTTACCTACGGACAGCGAACACTGAAGCTTTCTTT	CASSYLRTANTEAFF
TRBV7-2	TRBD1	TRBJ1-6	NA	TGTGCCAGCAGCTTGTCAGGGGGGAATTCACCCCTCCACTTT	CASSLSGGNSPLHF
TRBV7-2	NA	TRBJ1-5	few	TGTGCCAGCAGCGCTACAGGGCTGCCCCAGCATTTT	CASSATGLPQHF
TRBV27	TRBD1	TRBJ1-1	once	TGTGCCAGCAGTTTGGGACAGGGCTGGGGCACTGAAGCTTTCTTT	CASSLGQGWGTEAFF
TRBV7-9	TRBD1	TRBJ1-4	NA	TGTGCCAGCAGCATCATCAGGGGGGGACATGAAAAACTGTTTTTT	CASSIIRGGHEKLFF
TRBV9	NA	TRBJ1-6	NA	TGTGCCAGCAGCGCCCTTCCCCGAGGGGGGGATTCACCCCTCCACTTT	CASSALPRGGDSPLHF
TRBV15	TRBD2	TRBJ2-5	NA	TGTGCCACCAGCGGAAGCGGGGAGCTATTCCAAGAGACCCAGTACTTC	CATSGSGELFQETQYF
TRBV15	NA	TRBJ2-7	NA	TGTGCCACCAGCAGAGATTTTGGGGCCCGCGAGCAGTACTTC	CATSRDFGAREQYF
TRBV6-5	NA	TRBJ1-1	NA	TGTGCCAGCAGTTCCAGGGGAGCTGAAGCTTTCTTT	CASSSRGAEAFF
TRBV6-4	NA	TRBJ2-2	NA	TGTGCCAGCAGCTCTGAGCTTGGCGGGGAGCTGTTTTTT	CASSSELGGELFF
TRBV28	NA	TRBJ1-5	once	TGTGCCAGCAGTTTGGGGCAGGGCGATCAGCCCCAGCATTTT	CASSLGQGDQPQHF
TRBV28	NA	TRBJ1-4	once	TGTGCCAGCAGTACTCGGGGATTTAATGAAAAACTGTTTTTT	CASSTRGFNEKLFF
TRBV2	TRBD1	TRBJ1-2	few	TGTGCCAGCAGTCGAGACAGGGATAATGGCTACACCTTC	CASSRDRDNGYTF
TRBV29-1	NA	TRBJ2-2	once	TGCAGCGTTGAAGCCGGGGGGCAAGGCACCGGGGAGCTGTTTTTT	CSVEAGGQGTGELFF
TRBV6-5	NA	TRBJ1-6	NA	TGTGCCAGCAGTTACCGGGTTAGTTCACCCCTCCACTTT	CASSYRVSSPLHF
TRBV27	TRBD1	TRBJ2-1	NA	TGTGCCAGCAGCCTGGACAGGGGGCAGGGTGAGCAGTTCTTC	CASSLDRGQGEQFF
TRBV14	NA	TRBJ2-3	few	TGTGCCAGCAGCCAAGAAGGAAGAGGGACAGATACGCAGTATTTT	CASSQEGRGTDTQYF
TRBV6-5	NA	TRBJ1-5	NA	TGTGCCAGCAGTTACACGACAGGAAGCAATCAGCCCCAGCATTTT	CASSYTTGSNQPQHF
TRBV9	TRBD1	TRBJ2-7	few	TGTGCCAGCAGCGTAGGGACAGGGACCTACGAGCAGTACTTC	CASSVGTGTYEQYF
TRBV7-3	NA	TRBJ2-5	NA	TGTGCCAGCAGCCTCCTGGGAAGTACCCAAGAGACCCAGTACTTC	CASSLLGSTQETQYF
TRBV10-3	NA	TRBJ1-2	NA	TGTGCCATCAGCCGGGACACTAATAACTATGGCTACACCTTC	CAISRDTNNYGYTF
TRBV5-1	TRBD2	TRBJ2-2	once	TGCGCCAGCAGCCGAGGGACTAGCGGGGCCCTGAACACCGGGGAGCTGTTTTTT	CASSRGTSGALNTGELFF
TRBV15	NA	TRBJ1-1	NA	TGTGCCACCAGCAGAGGGGGGTTTGTTACTGAAGCTTTCTTT	CATSRGGFVTEAFF